The 30 T cell receptor beta chains below come from one sample, sequenced in a study of long-term antiretroviral therapy in people with HIV. With survey level as its setting, the immunoSEQ assay was v3.0. Measured with immunoSEQ multiplex PCR; TCRdb has only the in-frame clones, and not every one. The data contain fewer than 40,000 clones, 97% of them singletons. Here the sequenced sample was unsorted PBMCs, taken 6.9 years after starting antiretroviral therapy. The receptors were gathered from a man aged 30-40 years with HIV.

This clone appeared a single time. The rearrangement uses TRBV7-6 and TRBJ2-7; the match to TRBD2 covers 9 bases. Germline CDR1 SGHVS, CDR2 FNYEAQ. CDR3 length: 14 residues. J gave up 2 bases and V 4 bases, and 3 bases lay outside the gene matches. As DNA, the CDR3 is TGTGCCAGCAGCTCCTGGACTAGCGCCTACGAGCAGTACTTC. This sequence encodes CASSSWTSAYEQYF.

The chain has TRBV29-1 and TRBJ1-3; D remains ambiguous. V dropped 4 bases and J dropped 0 bases, with 7 bases sitting between them. Germline V gene lookup returns CDR1 SQVTM and CDR2 ANQGSEA. CDR3 length: 13 amino acids. The CDR3 loop reads CSVAISSGNTIYF. CDR3 DNA: TGCAGCGTTGCGATTAGCTCTGGAAACACCATATATTTT.

This clone was picked up a small number of times. This chain links TRBV12-5 with TRBJ1-6; D is unresolved. Trimming removed 5 bases at V and 0 bases at J, with 14 bases between. Germline V lookup: CDR1 LGHNT, CDR2 FRNRAP. CDR3 length: 17 amino acids. Here the CDR3 reads CASGLRASSSYNSPLHF. The CDR3, as DNA: TGTGCTAGTGGTCTCCGGGCCTCAAGCTCCTATAATTCACCCCTCCACTTT.

This clone was seen just once. The chain uses TRBV2 and TRBJ1-1, with 7 bases matching TRBD1. The CDR3 is 17 residues long. V trimming: 4 bases; J trimming: 1 base; junction bases outside the gene matches: 12. Germline V gene sequence: CDR1 SNHLY, CDR2 FYNNEI. For the CDR3, the DNA is TGTGCCAGCAGTGTATGGGGACAGCCAGTTGGGAACACTGAAGCTTTCTTT. Protein: CASSVWGQPVGNTEAFF.

V is TRBV5-1 and J is TRBJ1-4; 7 positions agree with TRBD1. From germline, CDR1 is SGHRS and CDR2 YFSETQ. CDR3 length: 15 residues. The ends lost 2 bases at V and 8 bases at J; junction bases unmatched: 9. The CDR3 region has the DNA TGCGCCAGCAGCTTTACCGGGACAGCTTACGAAAAACTGTTTTTT. Its protein product is CASSFTGTAYEKLFF.

V gene TRBV6-1 combines with J gene TRBJ2-2; a weak D match, TRBD2 (6 bases). CDR1 and CDR2 (germline): MNHNS, SASEGT. The CDR3 consists of 13 residues. V gave up 8 bases and J gave up 3 bases, with 10 bases separating them. CDR3 bases: TGTGCCAGCGGGGGGTTCGACACCGGGGAGCTGTTTTTT. It codes for CASGGFDTGELFF.

The rearrangement joins TRBV9 to TRBJ2-1; D unresolved. The CDR3 totals 15 residues. Germline CDR1 SGDLS, CDR2 YYNGEE. Trimming left V 0 bases short and J 7 bases short, with 14 bases between. The CDR3 here is CASSVGPWMGNEQFF. CDR3 nucleotides: TGTGCCAGCAGCGTAGGGCCCTGGATGGGAAATGAGCAGTTCTTC.

This rearrangement joins TRBV7-9 to TRBJ1-4, with D possibly matching TRBD1 (5 bases). V dropped 4 bases and J dropped 7 bases, with 16 bases sitting between them. This CDR3 contains 15 residues. Germline V CDR1 and CDR2: SEHNR, FQNEAQ (reference sequence). In nucleotides, the CDR3 is TGTGCCAGCAGCTCTGGGACTTCGCTCGGTGAAAAACTGTTTTTT. Residues: CASSSGTSLGEKLFF.

The chain links TRBV27 to TRBJ2-4; 10 bases map to TRBD1. The CDR3 is made up of 14 amino acids. Per germline, CDR1 MNHEY and CDR2 SMNVEV (reference sequence). The junction had 4 bases not matched to a gene; V was cut back by 3 bases and J by 8 bases. The DNA for the CDR3 is TGTGCCAGCAGTTTGACAGGGGGCTTGGACATTCAGTACTTC. Translating gives CASSLTGGLDIQYF.

The chain is built from TRBV7-2 and TRBJ1-5, with 9 bases fitting TRBD1. The CDR3 loop spans 16 amino acids. In germline, CDR1 is SGHTA, CDR2 FQGNSA. The J segment lost 5 bases and the V segment lost 5 bases, leaving 10 bases of the junction unmatched. The CDR3 sequence is CASSHLTGGRDQPQHF. Written as DNA, the CDR3 is TGTGCCAGCAGCCATTTAACAGGGGGCAGAGATCAGCCCCAGCATTTT.

J is TRBJ1-3 and V is TRBV7-9; D not resolved. Germline assignment: CDR1 SEHNR and CDR2 FQNEAQ (reference sequence). Trimming pared 3 bases from V and 0 bases from J, leaving 18 bases between. This CDR3 is built from 18 residues. This CDR3 is CASSFTSETPNSGNTIYF. In DNA form, the CDR3 reads TGTGCCAGCAGCTTTACCTCCGAGACGCCGAACTCTGGAAACACCATATATTTT.

This sequence joins TRBV11-3 and TRBJ2-3; D is ambiguous. This CDR3 has 13 residues. The germline V gene encodes CDR1 SGHNT and CDR2 YENEEA. Trimming cost V 4 bases and J 6 bases, with 11 bases left between them. DNA for the CDR3: TGTGCCAGCAGCTCGGGCCCCAAGGATACGCAGTATTTT. Translated, it gives CASSSGPKDTQYF.

The V call is TRBV11-1, the J call TRBJ2-5; 9 positions agree with TRBD1. CDR3 length equals 13 residues. Germline values: CDR1 SGHAT, CDR2 FQDESV (reference sequence). The V and J ends lost 6 bases and 5 bases, in that order; junction bases with no gene match: 4. The chain's CDR3 is CASSRDRAETQYF. DNA of the CDR3: TGTGCCAGCAGTCGGGACAGGGCGGAGACCCAGTACTTC.

The V gene is TRBV11-2, the J gene TRBJ2-1; possibly TRBD1 for D (5 bases). Looked up from germline, CDR1 is SGHAT and CDR2 is FQNNGV. The CDR3 extends over 16 amino acids. Trimming left V 3 bases short and J 5 bases short, with 17 bases between. CDR3 sequence reads: CASSFPRGTINNEQFF. CDR3 sequence (DNA): TGTGCCAGCAGCTTCCCAAGGGGTACGATCAACAATGAGCAGTTCTTC. Filled out from reference TRBV11-2 and TRBJ2-1, the complete variable domain reads EAGVAQSPRYKIIEKRQSVAFWCNPISGHATLYWYQQILGQGPKLLIQFQNNGVVDDSQLPKDRFSAERLKGVDSTLKIQPAKLEDSAVYLCASSFPRGTINNEQFFGPGTRLTVL.

The rearrangement links TRBV5-5 to TRBJ2-1; a weak D match, TRBD1 (5 bases). This CDR3 is built from 15 residues. V was shortened by 2 bases and J by 6 bases, with 15 bases between the two germline ends. The germline V gene encodes CDR1 SGHKS and CDR2 YYEKEE (reference sequence). The CDR3 DNA sequence: TGTGCCAGCAGCTTAATCGGACAAGGTCCCAATGAGCAGTTCTTC. Residues: CASSLIGQGPNEQFF.

The chain has TRBV18 and TRBJ2-7; 7 bases line up with TRBD2. The V gene's germline CDR1 is KGHSH and CDR2 LQKENI. V was pared by 0 bases and J by 6 bases, with 8 bases of the junction left unmatched. The CDR3 runs 15 residues. The CDR3 reads CASSPPGTIRGEQYF. The CDR3 nucleotides read TGTGCCAGCTCACCACCAGGGACTATTCGCGGCGAGCAGTACTTC.

V and J are TRBV5-5 and TRBJ1-4; tentative D call: TRBD1 (6 bases). The CDR3 is made up of 15 amino acids. CDR1 SGHKS and CDR2 YYEKEE come from the germline V gene (reference sequence). V lost 3 bases and J lost 6, with 15 bases in between. This chain's CDR3 is CASSSTGAGDEKLFF. Here the CDR3 DNA reads TGTGCCAGCAGCTCTACGGGGGCTGGGGATGAAAAACTGTTTTTT.

This chain joins TRBV19 and TRBJ1-5; 11 bases map to TRBD1. With 7 bases clipped from V and 5 bases from J, the junction kept 16 bases outside the gene matches. This CDR3 comprises 18 residues. Germline CDR1 and CDR2: LNHDA and SQIVND (reference sequence). This CDR3 reads CASTLRGQGVSLYQPQHF. The CDR3 coding sequence is TGTGCCAGTACCCTAAGGGGACAGGGGGTCTCCCTTTATCAGCCCCAGCATTTT.

The rearrangement joins TRBV15 to TRBJ2-3; unclear D gene. V was trimmed by 0 bases and J by 4 bases, leaving 11 bases between them. This CDR3 spans 15 amino acids. In germline, CDR1 is LNHNV, CDR2 YYDKDF (reference sequence). The CDR3 DNA reads as TGTGCCACCAGCAGAGACCAATACGCCGCAGATACGCAGTATTTT. It translates to CATSRDQYAADTQYF.

V usage is TRBV7-9 and J usage is TRBJ1-1, with 9 bases lining up with TRBD1. Germline CDR1 is SEHNR and CDR2 is FQNEAQ (reference sequence). The length of the CDR3 is 17 residues. The J segment lost 4 bases and the V segment lost 0 bases, leaving 9 bases of the junction unmatched. The CDR3 here is CASSLATGGYMGTEAFF. The DNA of the CDR3 is TGTGCCAGCAGCTTAGCGACAGGGGGGTATATGGGCACTGAAGCTTTCTTT.

CDR3 residues: CASSLSGTDQETQYF. The DNA for the CDR3 is TGTGCCAGCAGCCTCTCGGGGACAGATCAAGAGACCCAGTACTTC. V gene TRBV11-2 combines with J gene TRBJ2-5; TRBD1 matches 7 bases. The V and J ends lost 5 bases and 2 bases, in that order; junction bases with no gene match: 8. The CDR3 is made up of 15 amino acids. Germline V lookup: CDR1 SGHAT, CDR2 FQNNGV.

This chain connects TRBV19 to TRBJ1-2; tentative D call: TRBD1 (5 bases). The CDR3 totals 15 residues. Germline assignment: CDR1 LNHDA and CDR2 SQIVND (reference sequence). The V end lost 3 bases, the J end lost 2 bases, and 13 bases lay between the germline ends. CDR3 bases: TGTGCCAGTAGTATGCCGGGGGGGGGAAACTATGGCTACACCTTC. Residues: CASSMPGGGNYGYTF.

The chain couples TRBV4-1 to TRBJ2-1, with D possibly TRBD2 on 6 matching bases. The CDR3 is made up of 16 amino acids. Germline lookup yields CDR1 MGHRA and CDR2 YSYEKL. V was clipped by 3 bases and J by 5 bases, with 17 bases between them. In DNA, the CDR3 is TGCGCCAGCAGCCAGGGGAGGACTCCTCGCCACAATGAGCAGTTCTTC. The encoded protein is CASSQGRTPRHNEQFF.

V and J are TRBV5-6 and TRBJ1-1; maybe TRBD1 (5 bases). CDR3 length: 12 residues. The germline V and J ends were trimmed by 4 bases and 9 bases, with 13 bases remaining between them. The germline CDR1 and CDR2 sequences are SGHDT and YYEEEE. CDR3 in amino acids: CASSRGGVKAFF. The CDR3 bases are TGTGCCAGCAGCCGTGGGGGGGTCAAAGCTTTCTTT.

This chain's CDR3 is CASSRGTDHSQETQYF. Here the CDR3 DNA reads TGCGCCAGCAGCCGGGGGACAGACCACTCCCAAGAGACCCAGTACTTC. The chain combines TRBV4-1 with TRBJ2-5, with 7 bases identical to TRBD1. The CDR3 runs 16 residues. Germline V gives CDR1 MGHRA, CDR2 YSYEKL. V trimming: 4 bases; J trimming: 1 base; junction bases outside the gene matches: 9.

J is TRBJ2-1 and V is TRBV13; 9 bases are shared with TRBD2. The V gene's germline CDR1 is PRHDT and CDR2 FYEKMQ (reference sequence). The CDR3 length is 14 residues. Germline trimming cut 5 bases from V and 6 bases from J; bases unmatched to any gene: 5. This CDR3 reads CASSRQREANEQFF. The DNA for the CDR3 is TGTGCCAGCAGCAGACAGCGGGAGGCCAATGAGCAGTTCTTC.

The chain recombines TRBV30 with TRBJ2-7; 7 positions match TRBD2. After removal of 1 base from V and 2 bases from J, the junction contained 8 bases not matched to a gene. This CDR3 has 15 residues. The germline gives CDR1 GTSNPN, CDR2 SVGIG (reference sequence). In DNA, the CDR3 is TGTGCCTGGAGTGCAGGGCTAGCGGCCGCCTACGAGCAGTACTTC. As protein: CAWSAGLAAAYEQYF.

J is TRBJ1-2 and V is TRBV2; a possible D gene is TRBD1 (5 bases). Trimming took off 9 bases at V and 0 bases at J, with 5 bases between the two ends. This CDR3 comprises 11 residues. The V gene's germline CDR1 is SNHLY and CDR2 FYNNEI. The CDR3 DNA is TGTGCCAGGACAGCTAACTATGGCTACACCTTC. It codes for CARTANYGYTF. The full variable domain, its missing parts supplied by reference TRBV2 and TRBJ1-2, is EPEVTQTPSHQVTQMGQEVILRCVPISNHLYFYWYRQILGQKVEFLVSFYNNEISEKSEIFDDQFSVERPDGSNFTLKIRSTKLEDSAMYFCARTANYGYTFGSGTRLTVV.

The chain employs TRBV4-3 and TRBJ2-1, with TRBD2 matching 9 bases. CDR1 is LGHNA, CDR2 YSLEER, per germline. This CDR3 is built from 15 residues. The ends lost 0 bases at V and 4 bases at J; junction bases unmatched: 1. This CDR3 is CASSQDLAGYNEQFF. CDR3 DNA: TGCGCCAGCAGCCAAGATCTAGCGGGGTACAATGAGCAGTTCTTC.

For the CDR3, the DNA is TGTGCCAGCAGCTTAGAAGGGCCGAGGCAGGGGATAAACACTGAAGCTTTCTTT. The encoded protein is CASSLEGPRQGINTEAFF. This chain joins TRBV7-9 and TRBJ1-1; D perhaps matches TRBD1 (6 bases). Trimming took 1 base from V and 2 from J, leaving 20 bases between them. The germline CDR1 and CDR2 sequences are SEHNR and FQNEAQ (reference sequence). CDR3 length: 18 residues.